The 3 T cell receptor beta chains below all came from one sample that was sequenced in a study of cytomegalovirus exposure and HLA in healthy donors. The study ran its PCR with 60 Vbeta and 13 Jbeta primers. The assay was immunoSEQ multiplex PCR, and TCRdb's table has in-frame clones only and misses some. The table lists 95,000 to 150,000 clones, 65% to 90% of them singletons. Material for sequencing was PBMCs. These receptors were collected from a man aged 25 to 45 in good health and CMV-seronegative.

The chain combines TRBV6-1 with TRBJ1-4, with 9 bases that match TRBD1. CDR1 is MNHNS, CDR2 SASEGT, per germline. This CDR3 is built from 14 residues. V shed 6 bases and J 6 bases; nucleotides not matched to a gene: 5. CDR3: CASSRTGEDEKLFF. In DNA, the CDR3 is TGTGCCAGCAGCCGGACAGGGGAAGATGAAAAACTGTTTTTT.

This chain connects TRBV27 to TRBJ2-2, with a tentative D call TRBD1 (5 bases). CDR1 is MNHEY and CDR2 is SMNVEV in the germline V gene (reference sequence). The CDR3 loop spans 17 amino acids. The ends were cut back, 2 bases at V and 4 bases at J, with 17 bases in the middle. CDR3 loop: CASSLGSGQLITGELFF. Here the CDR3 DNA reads TGTGCCAGCAGTTTAGGTTCAGGGCAACTCATCACCGGGGAGCTGTTTTTT.

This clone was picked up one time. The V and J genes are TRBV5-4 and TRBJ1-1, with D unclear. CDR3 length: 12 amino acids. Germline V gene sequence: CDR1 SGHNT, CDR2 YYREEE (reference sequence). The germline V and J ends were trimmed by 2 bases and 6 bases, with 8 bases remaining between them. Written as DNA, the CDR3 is TGTGCCAGCAGCTTTTCTGGAGCTGAAGCTTTCTTT. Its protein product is CASSFSGAEAFF.